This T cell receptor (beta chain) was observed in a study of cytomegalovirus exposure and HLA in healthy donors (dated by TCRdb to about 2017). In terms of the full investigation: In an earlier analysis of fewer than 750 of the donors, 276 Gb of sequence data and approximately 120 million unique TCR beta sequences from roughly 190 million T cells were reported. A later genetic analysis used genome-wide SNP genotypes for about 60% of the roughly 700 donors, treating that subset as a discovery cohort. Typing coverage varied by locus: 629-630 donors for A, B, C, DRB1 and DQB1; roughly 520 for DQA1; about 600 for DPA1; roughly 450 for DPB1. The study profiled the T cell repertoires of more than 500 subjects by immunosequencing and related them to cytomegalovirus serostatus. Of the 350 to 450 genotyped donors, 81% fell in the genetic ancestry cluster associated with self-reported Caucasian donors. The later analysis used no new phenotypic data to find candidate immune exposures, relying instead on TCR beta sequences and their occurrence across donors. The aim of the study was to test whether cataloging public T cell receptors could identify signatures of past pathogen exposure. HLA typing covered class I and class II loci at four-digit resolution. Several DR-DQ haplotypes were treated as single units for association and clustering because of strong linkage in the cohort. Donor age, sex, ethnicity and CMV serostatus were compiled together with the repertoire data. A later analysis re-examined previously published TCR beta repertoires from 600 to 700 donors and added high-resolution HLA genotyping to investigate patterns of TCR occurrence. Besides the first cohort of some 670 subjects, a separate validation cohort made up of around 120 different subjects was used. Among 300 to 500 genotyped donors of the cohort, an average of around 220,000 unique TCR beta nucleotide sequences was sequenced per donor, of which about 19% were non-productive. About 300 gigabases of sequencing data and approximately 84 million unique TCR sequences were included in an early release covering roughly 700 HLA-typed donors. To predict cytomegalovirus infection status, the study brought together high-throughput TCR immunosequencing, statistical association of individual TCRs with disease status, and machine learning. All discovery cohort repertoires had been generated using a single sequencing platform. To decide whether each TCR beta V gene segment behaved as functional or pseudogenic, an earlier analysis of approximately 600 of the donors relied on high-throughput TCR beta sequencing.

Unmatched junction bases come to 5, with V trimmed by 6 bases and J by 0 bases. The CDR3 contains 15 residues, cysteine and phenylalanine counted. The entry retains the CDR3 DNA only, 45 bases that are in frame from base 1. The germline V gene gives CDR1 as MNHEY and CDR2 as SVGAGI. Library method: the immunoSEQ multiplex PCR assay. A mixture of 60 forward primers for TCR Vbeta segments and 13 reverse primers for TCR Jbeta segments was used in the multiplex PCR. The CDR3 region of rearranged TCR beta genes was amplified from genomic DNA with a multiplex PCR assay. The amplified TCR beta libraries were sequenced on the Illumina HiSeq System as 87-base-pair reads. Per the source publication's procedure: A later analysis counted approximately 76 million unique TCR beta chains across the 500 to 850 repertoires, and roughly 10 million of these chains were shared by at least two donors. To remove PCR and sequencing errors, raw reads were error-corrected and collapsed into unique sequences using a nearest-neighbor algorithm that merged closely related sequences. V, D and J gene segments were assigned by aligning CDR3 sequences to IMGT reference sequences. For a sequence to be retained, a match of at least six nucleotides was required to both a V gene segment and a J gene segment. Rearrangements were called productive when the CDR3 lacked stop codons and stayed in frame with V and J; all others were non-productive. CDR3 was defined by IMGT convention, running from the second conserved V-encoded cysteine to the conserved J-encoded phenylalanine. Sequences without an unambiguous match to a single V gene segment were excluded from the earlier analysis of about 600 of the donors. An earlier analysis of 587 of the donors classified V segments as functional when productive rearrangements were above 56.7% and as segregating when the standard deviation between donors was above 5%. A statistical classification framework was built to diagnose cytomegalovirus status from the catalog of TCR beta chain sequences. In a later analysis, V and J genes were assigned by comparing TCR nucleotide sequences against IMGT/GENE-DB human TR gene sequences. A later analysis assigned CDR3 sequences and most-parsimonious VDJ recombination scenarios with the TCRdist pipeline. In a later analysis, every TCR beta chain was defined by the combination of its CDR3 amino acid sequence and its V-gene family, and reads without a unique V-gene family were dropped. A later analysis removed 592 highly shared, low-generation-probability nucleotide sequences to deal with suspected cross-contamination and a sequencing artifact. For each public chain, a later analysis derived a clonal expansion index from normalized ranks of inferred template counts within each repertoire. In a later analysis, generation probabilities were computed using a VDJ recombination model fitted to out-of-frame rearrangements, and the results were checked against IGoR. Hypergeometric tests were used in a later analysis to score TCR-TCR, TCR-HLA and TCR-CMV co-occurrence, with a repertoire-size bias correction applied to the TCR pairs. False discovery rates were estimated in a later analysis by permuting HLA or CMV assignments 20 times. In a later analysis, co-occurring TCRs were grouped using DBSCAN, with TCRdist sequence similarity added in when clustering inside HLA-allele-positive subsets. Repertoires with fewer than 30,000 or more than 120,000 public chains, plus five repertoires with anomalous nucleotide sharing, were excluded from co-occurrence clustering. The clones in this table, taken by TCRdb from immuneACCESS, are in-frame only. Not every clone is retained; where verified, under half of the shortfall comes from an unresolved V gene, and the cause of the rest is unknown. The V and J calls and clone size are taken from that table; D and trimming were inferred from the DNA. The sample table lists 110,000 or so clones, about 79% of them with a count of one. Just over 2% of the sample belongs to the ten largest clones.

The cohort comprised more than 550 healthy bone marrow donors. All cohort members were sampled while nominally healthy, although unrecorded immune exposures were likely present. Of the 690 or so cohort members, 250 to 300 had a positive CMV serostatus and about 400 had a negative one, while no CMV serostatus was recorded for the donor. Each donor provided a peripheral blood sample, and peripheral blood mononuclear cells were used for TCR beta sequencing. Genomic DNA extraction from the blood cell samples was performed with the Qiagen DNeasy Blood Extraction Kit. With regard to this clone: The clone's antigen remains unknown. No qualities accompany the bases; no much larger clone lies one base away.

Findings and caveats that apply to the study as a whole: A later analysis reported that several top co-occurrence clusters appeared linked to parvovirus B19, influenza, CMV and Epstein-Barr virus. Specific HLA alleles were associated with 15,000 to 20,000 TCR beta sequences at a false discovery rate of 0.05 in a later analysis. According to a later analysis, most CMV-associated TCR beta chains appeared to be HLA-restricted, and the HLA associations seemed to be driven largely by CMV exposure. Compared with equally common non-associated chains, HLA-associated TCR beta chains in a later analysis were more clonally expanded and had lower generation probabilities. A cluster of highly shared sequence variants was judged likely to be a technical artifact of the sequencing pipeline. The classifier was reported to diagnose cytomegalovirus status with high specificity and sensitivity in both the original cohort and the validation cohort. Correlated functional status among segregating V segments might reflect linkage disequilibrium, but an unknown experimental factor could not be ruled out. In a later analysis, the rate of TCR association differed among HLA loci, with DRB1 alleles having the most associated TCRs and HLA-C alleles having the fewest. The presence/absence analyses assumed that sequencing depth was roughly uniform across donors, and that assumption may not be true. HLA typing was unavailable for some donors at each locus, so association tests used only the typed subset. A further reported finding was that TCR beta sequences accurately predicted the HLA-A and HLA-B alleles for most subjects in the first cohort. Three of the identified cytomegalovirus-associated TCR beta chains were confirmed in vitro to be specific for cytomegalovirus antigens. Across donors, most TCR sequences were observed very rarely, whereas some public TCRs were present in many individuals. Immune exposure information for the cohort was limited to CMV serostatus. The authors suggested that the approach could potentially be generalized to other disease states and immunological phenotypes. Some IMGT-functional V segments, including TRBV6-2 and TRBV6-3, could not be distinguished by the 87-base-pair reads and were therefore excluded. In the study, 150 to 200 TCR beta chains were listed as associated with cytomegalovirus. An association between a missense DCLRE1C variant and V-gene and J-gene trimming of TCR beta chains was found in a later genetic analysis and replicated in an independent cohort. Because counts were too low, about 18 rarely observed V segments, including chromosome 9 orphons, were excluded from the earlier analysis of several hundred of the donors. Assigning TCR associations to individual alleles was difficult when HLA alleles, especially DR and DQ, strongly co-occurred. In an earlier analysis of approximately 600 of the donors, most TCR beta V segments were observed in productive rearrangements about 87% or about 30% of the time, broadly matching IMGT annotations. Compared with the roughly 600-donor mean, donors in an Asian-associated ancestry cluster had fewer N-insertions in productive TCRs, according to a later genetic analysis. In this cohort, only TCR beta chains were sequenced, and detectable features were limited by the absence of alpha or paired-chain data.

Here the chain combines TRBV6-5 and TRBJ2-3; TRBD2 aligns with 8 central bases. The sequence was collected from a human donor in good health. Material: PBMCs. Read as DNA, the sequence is TGTGCCAGCAGCCCTGGACTAGCTAGCACAGATACGCAGTATTTT. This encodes CASSPGLASTDTQYF.